This TCR beta chain was captured by sequencing in a study of T cell repertoires in cytomegalovirus infection. TCRdb re-analysed the reads in MiXCR, keeping a single row per CDR3 protein. The repertoire has about 140,000 distinct CDR3 sequences, under 8.5% of them found once; the top ten carry about a sixth. Study-level results: Predominance within the ex vivo response was attributable to HLA-C-restricted CMV-specific TCR beta clonotypes.

This clonotype was observed many times. What it binds is unknown. Sequenced material: PBMCs. The TCR sequence derives from a human donor in good health (CMV status not recorded). Some clones in this sample may be carry-over from other donors' samples.

CDR3 nucleotides: TGTGCCAGCAGCCGTACAGTGGCAGGGAATGGCTACACCTTC. Protein: CASSRTVAGNGYTF. The chain couples TRBV7-2 to TRBJ1-2; D possibly corresponds to TRBD1 (5 bases). CDR1 is SGHTA, CDR2 FQGNSA, per germline. Trimming removed 5 bases from V and 6 bases from J, with 16 bases in between. The CDR3 has 14 residues.